Listed below are T cell receptor beta chains from one sample, sequenced in a study of cytomegalovirus exposure and HLA in healthy donors. Profiling relied on immunoSEQ multiplex PCR, and the TCRdb table lists in-frame clones only, not all of them. Recorded for this sample: approximately 210,000 clones. Sequences were obtained from PBMCs. The receptors come from a woman in her thirties in good health and CMV-seropositive. CDR3s include the opening cysteine and the closing phenylalanine or tryptophan. A D gene is named only where the DNA matches it firmly.

j_call,d_call,v_call,cdr3_nt,cdr3_aa
TRBJ2-7,TRBD1,TRBV18,TGTGCCAGCTCACCCCGGCAGGGGGTGCCTTACGAGCAGTACTTC,CASSPRQGVPYEQYF
TRBJ1-5,TRBD1,TRBV28,TGTGCCAGCAGGGGACAGGGGGACAATCAGCCCCAGCATTTT,CASRGQGDNQPQHF
TRBJ1-1,TRBD1,TRBV29-1,TGCAGCGTAGAAATACAGGGGGGAAGGAACACTGAAGCTTTCTTT,CSVEIQGGRNTEAFF
TRBJ1-4,NA,TRBV6-6,TGTGCCAGCAGGGGCAGTACTACTAATGAAAAACTGTTTTTT,CASRGSTTNEKLFF
TRBJ2-7,TRBD2,TRBV14,TGTGCCAGCAGCCAAGGACTAGCGGGGGGTTTCTACGAGCAGTACTTC,CASSQGLAGGFYEQYF
TRBJ2-3,TRBD1,TRBV5-1,TGCGCCAGCAGCTTGGCCGGACAGGGGGTGGGAGATACGCAGTATTTT,CASSLAGQGVGDTQYF
TRBJ2-5,TRBD2,TRBV7-9,TGTGCCAGCAGCTTATGGCCTAGCGGGAGTGGGGAGACCCAGTACTTC,CASSLWPSGSGETQYF
TRBJ1-1,TRBD1,TRBV9,TGTGCCAGCAGCGTAGCTGGACAGGGCATGAACACTGAAGCTTTCTTT,CASSVAGQGMNTEAFF
TRBJ2-3,NA,TRBV9,TGTGCCAGCAGCGCCCGGGGTATCACAGATACGCAGTATTTT,CASSARGITDTQYF
TRBJ1-5,NA,TRBV19,TGTGCCAGTACTAGGGGCGGGATAAGCAATCAGCCCCAGCATTTT,CASTRGGISNQPQHF
TRBJ1-2,NA,TRBV18,TGTGCCAGCTCACTACTGCCCCGGGAGCCCGCTAACTATGGCTACACCTTC,CASSLLPREPANYGYTF
TRBJ2-5,TRBD1,TRBV10-3,TGTGCCAACACAGGGGTCCCCGCCAGCACCCAGTACTTC,CANTGVPASTQYF
TRBJ2-7,TRBD2,TRBV18,TGTGCCAGCTCGCGCGGAGCGGGGTACGAGCAGTACTTC,CASSRGAGYEQYF
TRBJ1-5,TRBD1,TRBV10-3,TGTGCCATCCGACAGGGGGCCAATCAGCCCCAGCATTTT,CAIRQGANQPQHF
TRBJ2-3,TRBD2,TRBV4-1,TGCGCCAGCAGCCAAGCGCCTAGCGGGGGGATTATCACAGATACGCAGTATTTT,CASSQAPSGGIITDTQYF
TRBJ2-7,TRBD2,TRBV2,TGTGCCAGCAGTGATCAAGGACTAGGGATGGTCGAGCAGTACTTC,CASSDQGLGMVEQYF
TRBJ1-1,NA,TRBV29-1,TGCAGCGTCCGGGGAAGAACTGAAGCTTTCTTT,CSVRGRTEAFF
TRBJ2-3,NA,TRBV19,TGTGCCAGTAGTCTCCCCGGCGGCGCACGTGGGGATACGCAGTATTTT,CASSLPGGARGDTQYF
TRBJ2-7,TRBD1,TRBV27,TGTGCCAGCAGTCCCAGGACAGGGAACTTGTACGAGCAGTACTTC,CASSPRTGNLYEQYF
TRBJ2-2,NA,TRBV21-1,TGTGCCAGCAGCAAAGCACATCAGGGGAACACCGGGGAGCTGTTTTTT,CASSKAHQGNTGELFF
TRBJ1-1,NA,TRBV7-9,TGTGCCAGCAGCTCGCAGGTGGACACTGAAGCTTTCTTT,CASSSQVDTEAFF
TRBJ2-2,TRBD2,TRBV10-3,TGTGCCATCAGTGAGTCGCGGACTAGCGGAAACACCGGGGAGCTGTTTTTT,CAISESRTSGNTGELFF
TRBJ1-1,TRBD1,TRBV11-2,TGTGCCAGCAGCTTAGATGACAGGGTCACTGAAGCTTTCTTT,CASSLDDRVTEAFF
TRBJ1-4,NA,TRBV18,TGTGCCAGCTCACCAACGGGGGAGGATGAAAAACTGTTTTTT,CASSPTGEDEKLFF
TRBJ2-7,NA,TRBV5-1,TGCGCCAGCAGCTTGGTTTCCTACGAGCAGTACTTC,CASSLVSYEQYF
TRBJ1-1,NA,TRBV18,TGTGCCAGCTCACCACAATCCGTGAACACTGAAGCTTTCTTT,CASSPQSVNTEAFF
TRBJ2-6,TRBD2,TRBV5-1,TGCGCCAGCAGCGGGGGGAGGGCTGGGGCCAACGTCCTGACTTTC,CASSGGRAGANVLTF
TRBJ1-6,NA,TRBV28,TGTGCCAGCAGTTTCTCAGGGGTGCGACAGAGCTCCTATAATTCACCCCTCCACTTT,CASSFSGVRQSSYNSPLHF
TRBJ1-5,NA,TRBV6-1,TGTGCCAGCAGAGAGGCACCTTATAGCAATCAGCCCCAGCATTTT,CASREAPYSNQPQHF
TRBJ1-2,NA,TRBV7-2,TGTGCCAGCAGCCCTGGGTGGGGAAGGGGAGGCTACACCTTC,CASSPGWGRGGYTF
TRBJ2-5,TRBD2,TRBV4-1,TGCGCCAGCAGCCAAGGGTCTATCGCGGGAGTGGAGACCCAGTACTTC,CASSQGSIAGVETQYF
TRBJ2-2,TRBD2,TRBV5-1,TGCGCCAGCAGCCGTGCCGGCGGGAGGGCGGCCGGGGAGCTGTTTTTT,CASSRAGGRAAGELFF
TRBJ2-7,TRBD1,TRBV5-1,TGCGCCAGCAGCCCGGACCTTGGGACAGGGAATGTGGAGTACTTC,CASSPDLGTGNVEYF
TRBJ2-7,NA,TRBV28,TGTGCCAGCTCGTATGGCACCTACGAGCAGTACTTC,CASSYGTYEQYF
TRBJ2-7,TRBD1,TRBV19,TGTGCCAGTATGGGACAGTTGGCCTACGAGCAGTACTTC,CASMGQLAYEQYF
TRBJ1-1,NA,TRBV9,TGTGCCAGCAGCGTAGGAGGGTCACACTTGAACACTGAAGCTTTCTTT,CASSVGGSHLNTEAFF
TRBJ1-2,NA,TRBV6-1,TGTGCCAGCAGTGAGGTGAGGGTCTATGGCTACACCTTC,CASSEVRVYGYTF
TRBJ1-2,NA,TRBV5-1,TGCGCCATCTACTGGGGGGCTAACTATGGCTACACCTTC,CAIYWGANYGYTF
TRBJ2-1,TRBD2,TRBV19,TGTGCCAGTAGTCGGCTAGCGGGGAGCAGCTACAATGAGCAGTTCTTC,CASSRLAGSSYNEQFF
TRBJ2-3,NA,TRBV27,TGTGCCAGCAGTTTACGAACCGGACTAACTAGCACAGATACGCAGTATTTT,CASSLRTGLTSTDTQYF
TRBJ1-1,NA,TRBV9,TGTGCCAGCAGCGTAGTGGGGAGGAACACTGAAGCTTTCTTT,CASSVVGRNTEAFF
TRBJ1-2,NA,TRBV6-4,TGTGCCAGCAGTGACTCTCCAGGGATCGGCTATGGCTACACCTTC,CASSDSPGIGYGYTF
TRBJ2-5,TRBD1,TRBV7-9,TGTGCCAGCAGCAGGACAGGGGGCGACGAAGAGACCCAGTACTTC,CASSRTGGDEETQYF
TRBJ1-2,NA,TRBV27,TGTGCCAGCAGTCCTACTAGCAGGATCTATGGCTACACCTTC,CASSPTSRIYGYTF
TRBJ2-4,TRBD1,TRBV6-1,TGTGCCAGCAGTGAATGGACGAGACAGGGGAGTTTCGCCAAAAACATTCAGTACTTC,CASSEWTRQGSFAKNIQYF
TRBJ2-7,TRBD2,TRBV11-2,TGTGCCAGCAGCTTAGATGAACTAGCGGGAGGCTACGAGCAGTACTTC,CASSLDELAGGYEQYF
TRBJ2-2,TRBD1,TRBV10-3,TGTGCCATCAGTGGTCGAACCGGACAGGGGAACACCGGGGAGCTGTTTTTT,CAISGRTGQGNTGELFF
TRBJ1-1,NA,TRBV6-5,TGTGCCAGCAGTGAACAGGGCCAGAACACTGAAGCTTTCTTT,CASSEQGQNTEAFF
TRBJ2-1,NA,TRBV7-2,TGTGCCAGCAGGCCCTTTGGGGCTGGCTACAATGAGCAGTTCTTC,CASRPFGAGYNEQFF
TRBJ1-1,TRBD1,TRBV6-1,TGTGCCAGCAAGGACAGGGTGTCGTTGAACACTGAAGCTTTCTTT,CASKDRVSLNTEAFF
TRBJ2-1,NA,TRBV7-9,TGTGCCAGCAGCTTATCGGGGGATTACAATGAGCAGTTCTTC,CASSLSGDYNEQFF
TRBJ2-1,TRBD2,TRBV4-2,TGTGCCAGCAGCCAAGTTGGACTGAGAACCGTGACTAGCGGGGCCAACTCCTACAATGAGCAGTTCTTC,CASSQVGLRTVTSGANSYNEQFF
TRBJ2-3,NA,TRBV18,TGTGCCAGCTCACCATACGCCGAGGGAACGGATACGCAGTATTTT,CASSPYAEGTDTQYF
TRBJ2-5,TRBD1,TRBV5-1,TGCGCCAGCAGCCCAGGGACAGCGATGGAGACCCAGTACTTC,CASSPGTAMETQYF